This TCR beta chain stems from a study of blood T cells in healthy people across ages. For the second PCR, which ran for 7 to 11 cycles, a sample-barcoded 5' primer and a J-beta primer mix were used. Each cDNA molecule received a tag from a template-switch adaptor that had 12 random nucleotides. TCRdb reanalysed the 5' RACE reads using MiXCR and keeps one entry per CDR3 protein. This table has 1.4 million or so distinct CDR3 sequences, less than 45% appearing once. Regarding this clonotype: Its antigen is undetermined.

No fewer than 7 million PBMCs went into each sample. The CDR3 is made up of 17 amino acids. The germline V gene has CDR1 PRHDT and CDR2 FYEKMQ (reference sequence). The V and J ends lost 5 bases and 0 bases respectively, with 17 bases between them. Study-wide points: It was held that diversity estimates obtained from one million T cells represented underestimates. Higher diversity and more naive CD4+ cells were features of long-lived donors, compared to aged donors.

J is TRBJ2-4 and V is TRBV13; possibly TRBD2 for D (6 bases). The source is a young woman in good health. Sequencing input: blood. In DNA, the CDR3 is TGTGCCAGCAGCCGCCGCGGGATGGGATTAGCCAAAAACATTCAGTACTTC. Encoded protein: CASSRRGMGLAKNIQYF.